This T cell receptor (beta chain) is drawn from a study of cytomegalovirus exposure and HLA in healthy donors. General study points: The classifier reportedly diagnosed cytomegalovirus status with high specificity and sensitivity. About 87% or about 30% of the time was how often most TCR beta V segments were productive, according to an earlier analysis.

This CDR3 is built from 15 residues. Unmatched junction bases numbered 3, after V lost 1 base and J lost 5 bases. Germline V gene sequence: CDR1 LGHNA, CDR2 YSLEER. This clone was counted once. The antigen is unknown. PCR amplification relied on 60 Vbeta primers (plus 13 Jbeta primers). The method was immunoSEQ multiplex PCR; TCRdb's version includes in-frame clones alone and lacks a portion of them. The data show 200,000 to 300,000 clones, with approximately 84% seen just once and 1.5% to 2.5% held by the top ten. The chain carries TRBV4-3 and TRBJ2-5; 11 nucleotides align to TRBD2. The TCR sequence derives from a woman aged 40 to 49 in good health and CMV-seropositive. The sequenced sample consisted of PBMCs. In DNA, the CDR3 is TGCGCCAGCAGCCAAGTATTAGCGGGAGGGGAGACCCAGTACTTC. This gives the protein CASSQVLAGGETQYF.